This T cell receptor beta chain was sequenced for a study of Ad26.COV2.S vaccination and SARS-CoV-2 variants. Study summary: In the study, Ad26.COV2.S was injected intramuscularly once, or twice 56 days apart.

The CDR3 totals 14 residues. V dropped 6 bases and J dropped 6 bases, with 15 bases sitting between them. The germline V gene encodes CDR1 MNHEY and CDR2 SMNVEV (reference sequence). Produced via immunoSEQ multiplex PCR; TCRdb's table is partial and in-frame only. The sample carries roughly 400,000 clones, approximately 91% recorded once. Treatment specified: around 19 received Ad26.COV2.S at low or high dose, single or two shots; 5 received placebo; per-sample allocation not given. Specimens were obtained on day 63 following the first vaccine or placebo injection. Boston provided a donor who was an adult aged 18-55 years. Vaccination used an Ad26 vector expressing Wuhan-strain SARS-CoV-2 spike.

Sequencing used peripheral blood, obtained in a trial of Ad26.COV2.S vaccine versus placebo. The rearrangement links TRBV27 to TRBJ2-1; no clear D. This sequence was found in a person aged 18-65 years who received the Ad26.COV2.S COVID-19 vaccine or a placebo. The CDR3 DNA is TGTGCCAGCAGGACCGGGCCCCCGGCCAATGAGCAGTTCTTC. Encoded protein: CASRTGPPANEQFF.